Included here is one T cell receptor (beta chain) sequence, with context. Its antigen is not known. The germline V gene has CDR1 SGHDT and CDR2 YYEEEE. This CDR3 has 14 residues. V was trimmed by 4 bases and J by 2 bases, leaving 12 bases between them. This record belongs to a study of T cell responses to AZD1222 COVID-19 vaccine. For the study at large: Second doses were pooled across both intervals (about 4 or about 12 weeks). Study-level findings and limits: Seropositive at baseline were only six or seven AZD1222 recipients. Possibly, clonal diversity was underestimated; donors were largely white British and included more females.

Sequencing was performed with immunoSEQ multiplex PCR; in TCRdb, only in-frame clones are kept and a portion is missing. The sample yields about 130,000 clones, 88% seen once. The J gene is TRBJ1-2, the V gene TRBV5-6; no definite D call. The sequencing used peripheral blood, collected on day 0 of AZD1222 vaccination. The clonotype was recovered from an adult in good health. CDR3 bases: TGTGCCAGCAGCCCTGGACGGGGAAACTATGGCTACACCTTC. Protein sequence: CASSPGRGNYGYTF.